The TCR beta chain under discussion was sequenced for a study of blood T cell repertoires in COVID-19. Background on the study: Material from acute and convalescent COVID-19 was sourced from the United States, Italy and Spain. The cDNA or gDNA used as material had been derived from T cells, B-cell-depleted T cells, or PBMCs.

Methods used by the authors: By means of reference gene primer amplification, nucleated cell counts were estimated. Here immunoSEQ multiplex PCR was the method, and the copy in TCRdb shows in-frame clones only, minus some. The V and J calls and clone size come from that table; D and trimming were worked out from the DNA. This sample has 380,000 or so clones, with over 65% found just once. Germline loops: CDR1 SGHNT, CDR2 YYREEE (reference sequence). The CDR3 spans 14 residues. V dropped 5 bases and J dropped 9; count of bases not matched to a gene: 8. The gene calls are TRBV5-4 and TRBJ1-6; 7 nucleotides agree with TRBD1. Sequenced input: peripheral blood. The clonotype comes from a human donor with acute or convalescent COVID-19. The donor label of this sample is uncertain. The DNA for the CDR3 is TGTGCCAGCAGTATACAGGGGTGGGTTTCACCCCTCCACTTT. Amino acid sequence: CASSIQGWVSPLHF.